This record covers a single T cell receptor beta chain. Its target antigen remains unknown. Qualities for individual bases were not recorded, and no much larger clone is one base off. The library relied on 5' RACE. TCRdb shows the sequencer as Illumina HiSeq 2500. A second 7 to 11 cycle PCR used a sample-barcoded 5' primer and a J-beta primer mix. A unique molecular identifier was introduced onto each TCR beta cDNA molecule by a template-switch 5' adaptor carrying 12 random nucleotides. Each sample yielded at least 2.5 million CDR3-containing paired-end reads. First-strand cDNA was synthesized from all RNA with the Mint cDNA synthesis kit, primed by a TRBC-specific oligonucleotide. Following uracil-DNA glycosylase treatment, a first 18-cycle PCR with universal primers M1SS and BC2_uni_R was performed on all cDNA. Per the authors' processing: For normalization, 1 million high-quality reads, each with a distinct molecular identifier, were randomly selected from each sample. Reads with shared molecular identifiers were discarded instead of being binned into consensus sequences. CDR3 identification, clonotype clustering and error correction used MiTCR with a Q25 quality threshold and the strictest error-elimination algorithm. Lower-bound total TCR beta diversity was estimated with a nonparametric unseen species model using Euler transformation. TCRdb passed the public sequencing reads through fastp at Q25 and MiXCR, retaining productive beta sequences. Rows with one shared CDR3 protein collapse into an entry with the most common genes and DNA. For this entry, the V and J calls and clone size follow TCRdb and not the study's own pipeline. A total of 700,000 or so distinct CDR3 sequences appear in this sample, 22% of them only once. Roughly 22% of the sample is held by the ten biggest clonotypes.

The sample originates from a study of blood T cells in healthy people across ages (dated by TCRdb to between 2014 and 2017). Turning to the overall study: In model experiments, roughly one uniquely barcoded TCR beta cDNA molecule per two T cells was captured by template switching. To avoid experimental bias, donors of different ages were distributed randomly across sequencing lanes. The study analyzed two additional independent replicas of 1 million unique cDNA reads from the same blood draw for two donors, one aged 18 to 30 and one aged 80 or older. Donors were grouped into four age groups: young (average about 15 years), middle-aged (39), aged (roughly 67) and long-lived (approximately 81). Using deep sequencing normalized with unique cDNA molecular identifiers, the study measured how TCR beta repertoire diversity changes with age. Study-level results and caveats: Compared with the aged group, the long-lived group had more naive CD4+ T cells, fewer expanded clones and increased TCR diversity, a pattern suggesting age selection. Because donor CMV infection status was unknown, age-related changes in expanded clonotypes were potentially confounded. Estimates of total diversity from one million sequenced T cells were regarded as lower bounds and underestimates. Conclusive comparison of naive and antigen-experienced compartments was prevented by the profiling of bulk unsorted PBMCs. As age increased, observed TCR beta diversity per million T cells dropped in a roughly linear way, and a significant reduction was already evident by age 40. The percentage of naive T cells measured by flow cytometry correlated strongly with observed TCR beta diversity.

The donors were 40 or so Caucasian individuals from Russia, aged roughly 6 to 90 years, who were systemically healthy. Each donor gave 8 to 10 milliliters of peripheral blood, collected into EDTA-treated Vacutainer tubes. Ficoll-Paque density-gradient centrifugation was used to isolate PBMCs, with at least 7 million per sample. Total RNA, at least 5 micrograms per sample, was extracted from PBMCs with Trizol reagent. For every donor, flow cytometry on a PBMC aliquot measured the percentage of naive CD45RAhigh/CD27high T cells. The CDR3 measures 16 amino acids from cysteine to phenylalanine. Only the CDR3 DNA stays, 48 bases, in frame from base 1. CDR1 is given as SGHTA and CDR2 as FQGNSA, both from the germline V gene.

The sample consisted of blood. The receptor was derived from a man between 65 and 85 years old in good health. The chain links TRBV7-2 with TRBJ2-5, and TRBD2 aligns with 8 junction nucleotides. The J call may be faulty, since TRBJ2-1 better matches the DNA end. The encoded CDR3 is CASSLAASGPYNEQFF. The bases are TGTGCCAGCAGCTTAGCGGCTAGCGGGCCATACAATGAGCAGTTCTTC.